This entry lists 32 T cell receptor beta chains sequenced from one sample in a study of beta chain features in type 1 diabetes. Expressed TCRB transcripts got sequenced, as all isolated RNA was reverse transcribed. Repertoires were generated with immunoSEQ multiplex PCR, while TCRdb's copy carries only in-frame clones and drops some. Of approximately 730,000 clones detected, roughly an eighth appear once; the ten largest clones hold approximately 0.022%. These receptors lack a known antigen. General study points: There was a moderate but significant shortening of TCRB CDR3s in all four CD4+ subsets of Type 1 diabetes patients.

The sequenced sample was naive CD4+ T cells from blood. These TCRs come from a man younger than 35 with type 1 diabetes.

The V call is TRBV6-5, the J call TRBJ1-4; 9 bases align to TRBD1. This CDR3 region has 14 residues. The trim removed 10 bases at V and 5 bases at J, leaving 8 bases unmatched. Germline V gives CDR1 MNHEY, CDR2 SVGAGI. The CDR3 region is CATKGGTGNEKLFF. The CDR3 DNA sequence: TGTGCCACCAAGGGTGGGACAGGGAATGAAAAACTGTTTTTT.

In DNA, the CDR3 is TGCGCCAGCAGCCAAGAGGGGACAGGATGGGTCACTGAAGCTTTCTTT. Amino acids: CASSQEGTGWVTEAFF. V and J are TRBV4-1 and TRBJ1-1, with 8 bases matching TRBD1. V lost 0 bases, J lost 4 bases, and 7 bases stayed unmatched. This CDR3 is 16 amino acids long. Germline V CDR1 and CDR2: MGHRA, YSYEKL.

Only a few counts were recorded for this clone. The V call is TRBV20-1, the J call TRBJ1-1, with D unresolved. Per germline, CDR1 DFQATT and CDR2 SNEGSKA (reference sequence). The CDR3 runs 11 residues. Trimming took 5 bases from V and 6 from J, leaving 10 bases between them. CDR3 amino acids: CSAPTNSEAFF. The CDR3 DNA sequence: TGCAGTGCTCCGACAAATTCTGAAGCTTTCTTT.

The CDR3 nucleotides read TGTGCCAGCGCCGCTAGCGGTTCCTACGAGCAGTACTTC. Protein sequence: CASAASGSYEQYF. The V and J genes are TRBV2 and TRBJ2-7; 7 bases are shared with TRBD2. Trimming at V came to 8 bases and at J to 1 base, leaving 5 bases not matched to a gene. CDR1 is SNHLY, CDR2 FYNNEI, per germline. The CDR3 has 13 amino acids.

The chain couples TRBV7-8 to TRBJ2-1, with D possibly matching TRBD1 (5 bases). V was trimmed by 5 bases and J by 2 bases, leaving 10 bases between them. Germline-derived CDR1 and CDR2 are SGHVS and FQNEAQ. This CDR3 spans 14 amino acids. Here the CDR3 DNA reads TGTGCCAGCAGCGCCAGGGTTACCTACAATGAGCAGTTCTTC. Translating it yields CASSARVTYNEQFF. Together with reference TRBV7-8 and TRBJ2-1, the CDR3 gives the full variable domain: GAGVSQSPRYKVAKRGQDVALRCDPISGHVSLFWYQQALGQGPEFLTYFQNEAQLDKSGLPSDRFFAERPEGSVSTLKIQRTQQEDSAVYLCASSARVTYNEQFFGPGTRLTVL.

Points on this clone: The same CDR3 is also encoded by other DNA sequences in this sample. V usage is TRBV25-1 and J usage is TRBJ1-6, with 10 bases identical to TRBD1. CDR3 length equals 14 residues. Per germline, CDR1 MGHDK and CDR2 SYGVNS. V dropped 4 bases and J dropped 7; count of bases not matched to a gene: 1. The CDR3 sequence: CASSGTGGNSPLHF. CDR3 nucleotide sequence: TGTGCCAGCAGTGGGACAGGGGGAAATTCACCCCTCCACTTT. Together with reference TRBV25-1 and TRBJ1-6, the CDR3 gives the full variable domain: EADIYQTPRYLVIGTGKKITLECSQTMGHDKMYWYQQDPGMELHLIHYSYGVNSTEKGDLSSESTVSRIRTEHFPLTLESARPSHTSQYLCASSGTGGNSPLHFGNGTRLTVT.

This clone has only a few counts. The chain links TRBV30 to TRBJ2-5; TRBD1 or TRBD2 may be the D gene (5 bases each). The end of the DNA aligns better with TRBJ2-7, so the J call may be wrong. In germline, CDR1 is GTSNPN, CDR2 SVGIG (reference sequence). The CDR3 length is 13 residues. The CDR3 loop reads CAWSVLGVNEQYF. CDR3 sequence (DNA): TGTGCCTGGAGTGTACTGGGGGTGAACGAGCAGTACTTC.

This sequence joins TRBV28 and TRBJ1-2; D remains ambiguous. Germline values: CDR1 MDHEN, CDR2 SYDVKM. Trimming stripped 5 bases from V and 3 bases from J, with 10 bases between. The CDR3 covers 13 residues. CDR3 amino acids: CASSQSGHYGYTF. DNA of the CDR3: TGTGCCAGCAGTCAGTCCGGACACTATGGCTACACCTTC.

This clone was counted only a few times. In DNA, the CDR3 is TGTGCCAGTAGACAGGGGAGATCACCCCTCCACTTT. This translates into CASRQGRSPLHF. This sequence joins TRBV27 and TRBJ1-6; 8 nucleotides match TRBD1. V lost 9 bases to trimming and J lost 10 bases; unmatched junction nucleotides: 5. Germline CDR1 reads MNHEY; CDR2 reads SMNVEV (reference sequence). The CDR3 has 12 residues.

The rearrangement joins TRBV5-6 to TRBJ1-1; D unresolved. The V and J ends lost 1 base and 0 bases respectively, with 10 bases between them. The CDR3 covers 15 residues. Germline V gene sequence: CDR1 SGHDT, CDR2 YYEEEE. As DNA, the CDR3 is TGTGCCAGCAGCTTGAGAGGCAGGTTGAACACTGAAGCTTTCTTT. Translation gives CASSLRGRLNTEAFF.

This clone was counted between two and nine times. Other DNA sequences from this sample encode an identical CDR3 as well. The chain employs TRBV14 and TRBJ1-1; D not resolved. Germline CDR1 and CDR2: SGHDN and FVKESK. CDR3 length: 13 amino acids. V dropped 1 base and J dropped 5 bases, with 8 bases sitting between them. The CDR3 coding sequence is TGTGCCAGCAGCCAAGGTTGGGGTACTGAAGCTTTCTTT. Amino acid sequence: CASSQGWGTEAFF.

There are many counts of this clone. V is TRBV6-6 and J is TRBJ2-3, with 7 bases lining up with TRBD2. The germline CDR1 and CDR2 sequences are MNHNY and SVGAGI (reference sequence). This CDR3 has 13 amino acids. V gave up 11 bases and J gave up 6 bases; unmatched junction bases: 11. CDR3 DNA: TGTGCCCACGGGGAGGGAACTCCGGATACGCAGTATTTT. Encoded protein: CAHGEGTPDTQYF.

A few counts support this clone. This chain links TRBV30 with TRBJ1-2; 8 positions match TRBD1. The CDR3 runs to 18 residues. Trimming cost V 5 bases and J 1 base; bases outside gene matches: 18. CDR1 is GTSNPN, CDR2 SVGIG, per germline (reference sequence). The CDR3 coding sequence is TGTGCCTGGGCTCCCGCCCCCTGGACAGGGAGAGATAACTATGGCTACACCTTC. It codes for CAWAPAPWTGRDNYGYTF.

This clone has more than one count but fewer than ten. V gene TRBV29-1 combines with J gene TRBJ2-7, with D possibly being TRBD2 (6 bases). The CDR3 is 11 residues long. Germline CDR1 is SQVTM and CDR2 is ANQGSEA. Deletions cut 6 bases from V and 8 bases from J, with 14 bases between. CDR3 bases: TGCAGCGTAGGCTCCGGGGGACAGCAGTACTTC. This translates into CSVGSGGQQYF.

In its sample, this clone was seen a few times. CDR3 residues: CASSLPSQETQYF. CDR3 nucleotides: TGTGCCAGCAGCCTGCCCAGCCAAGAGACCCAGTACTTC. The chain employs TRBV6-5 and TRBJ2-5; D gene unclear. Germline V gene sequence: CDR1 MNHEY, CDR2 SVGAGI. The CDR3 has 13 amino acids. The V end lost 6 bases, the J end lost 1 base, and 9 bases lay between the germline ends.

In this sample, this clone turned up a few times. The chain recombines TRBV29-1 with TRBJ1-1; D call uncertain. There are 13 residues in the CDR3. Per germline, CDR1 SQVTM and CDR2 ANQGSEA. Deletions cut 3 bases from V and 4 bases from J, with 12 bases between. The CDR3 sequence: CSVDRAGSTEAFF. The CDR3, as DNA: TGCAGCGTTGATCGGGCAGGATCCACTGAAGCTTTCTTT.

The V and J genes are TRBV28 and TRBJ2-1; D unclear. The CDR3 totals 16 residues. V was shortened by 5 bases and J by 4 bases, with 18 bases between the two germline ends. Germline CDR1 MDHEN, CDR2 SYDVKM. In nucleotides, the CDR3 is TGTGCCAGCAGTGCCGAAGTACTTCAGAATTACAATGAGCAGTTCTTC. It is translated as CASSAEVLQNYNEQFF.

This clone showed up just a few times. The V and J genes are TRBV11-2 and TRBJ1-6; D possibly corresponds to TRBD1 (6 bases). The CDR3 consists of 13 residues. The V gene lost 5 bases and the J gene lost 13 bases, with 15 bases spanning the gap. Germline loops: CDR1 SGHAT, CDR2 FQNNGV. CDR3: CASSPDRVNPLHF. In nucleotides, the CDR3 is TGTGCCAGCAGCCCGGACAGAGTTAACCCCCTCCACTTT.

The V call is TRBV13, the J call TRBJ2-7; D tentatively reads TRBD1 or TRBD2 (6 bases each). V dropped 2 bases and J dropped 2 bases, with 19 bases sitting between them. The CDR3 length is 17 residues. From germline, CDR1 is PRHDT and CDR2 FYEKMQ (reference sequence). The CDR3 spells CASSLSPLGGPTYEQYF. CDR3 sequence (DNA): TGTGCCAGCAGCTTATCCCCCTTAGGGGGGCCTACCTACGAGCAGTACTTC.

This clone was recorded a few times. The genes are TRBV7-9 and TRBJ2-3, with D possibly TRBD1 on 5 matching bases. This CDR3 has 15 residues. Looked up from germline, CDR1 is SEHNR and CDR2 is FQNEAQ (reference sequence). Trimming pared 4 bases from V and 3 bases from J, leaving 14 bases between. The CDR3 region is CASSSRTTPTDTQYF. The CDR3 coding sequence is TGTGCCAGCAGCTCGAGGACAACTCCGACAGATACGCAGTATTTT.

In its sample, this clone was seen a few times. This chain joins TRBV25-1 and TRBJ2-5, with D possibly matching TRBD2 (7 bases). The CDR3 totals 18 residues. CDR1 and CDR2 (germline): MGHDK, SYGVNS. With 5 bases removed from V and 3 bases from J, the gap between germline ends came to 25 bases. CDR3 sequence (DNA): TGTGCCAGCAGTTCCCAGAGGGGGGGACACACCCTAAAAGAGACCCAGTACTTC. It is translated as CASSSQRGGHTLKETQYF.

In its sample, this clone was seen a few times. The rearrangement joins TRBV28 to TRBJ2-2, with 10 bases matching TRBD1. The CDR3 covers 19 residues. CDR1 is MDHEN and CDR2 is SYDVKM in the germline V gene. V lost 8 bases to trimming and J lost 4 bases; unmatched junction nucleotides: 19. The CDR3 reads CASLPPPGTGEGSTGELFF. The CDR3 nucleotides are TGTGCCAGCCTTCCACCCCCAGGGACAGGGGAAGGTAGCACCGGGGAGCTGTTTTTT.

CDR3 sequence: CASIPRDSKQETQYF. DNA of the CDR3: TGTGCCAGCATTCCCCGCGACTCTAAACAAGAGACCCAGTACTTC. This sequence joins TRBV2 and TRBJ2-5; D unresolved. Germline V gives CDR1 SNHLY, CDR2 FYNNEI. The CDR3 is made up of 15 amino acids. V lost 7 bases and J 2 bases, leaving 17 bases between the germline ends.

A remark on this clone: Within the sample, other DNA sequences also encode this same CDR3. CDR3 protein: CASSYSRGQETQYF. The CDR3 DNA reads as TGTGCCAGCAGTTACAGCCGGGGACAAGAGACCCAGTACTTC. This rearrangement joins TRBV6-5 to TRBJ2-5; TRBD2 might be the D (5 bases). V dropped 2 bases and J dropped 2 bases, with 9 bases sitting between them. There are 14 residues in the CDR3. Germline V lookup: CDR1 MNHEY, CDR2 SVGAGI.

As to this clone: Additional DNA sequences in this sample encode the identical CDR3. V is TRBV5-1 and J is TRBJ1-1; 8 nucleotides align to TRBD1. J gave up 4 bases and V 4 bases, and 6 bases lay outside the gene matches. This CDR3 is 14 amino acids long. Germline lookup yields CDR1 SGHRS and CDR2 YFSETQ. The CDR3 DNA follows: TGCGCCAGCAGCCTAAGCACAGGGGGCACTGAAGCTTTCTTT. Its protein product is CASSLSTGGTEAFF. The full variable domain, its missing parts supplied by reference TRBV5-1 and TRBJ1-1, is KAGVTQTPRYLIKTRGQQVTLSCSPISGHRSVSWYQQTPGQGLQFLFEYFSETQRNKGNFPGRFSGRQFSNSRSEMNVSTLELGDSALYLCASSLSTGGTEAFFGQGTRLTVV.

CDR3 sequence: CASSSPGRPYQETQYF. CDR3 coding DNA: TGTGCCAGCAGTTCCCCCGGACGGCCGTACCAAGAGACCCAGTACTTC. The chain couples TRBV6-5 to TRBJ2-5, with unresolved D. Germline V gene lookup returns CDR1 MNHEY and CDR2 SVGAGI. CDR3 size: 16 residues. The V end lost 4 bases, the J end lost 0 bases, and 15 bases lay between the germline ends.

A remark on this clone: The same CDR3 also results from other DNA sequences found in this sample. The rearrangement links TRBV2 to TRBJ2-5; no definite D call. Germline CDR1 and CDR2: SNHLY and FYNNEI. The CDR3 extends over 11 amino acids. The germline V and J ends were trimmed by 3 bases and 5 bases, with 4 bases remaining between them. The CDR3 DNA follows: TGTGCCAGCAGTGACGGCGAGACCCAGTACTTC. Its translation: CASSDGETQYF.

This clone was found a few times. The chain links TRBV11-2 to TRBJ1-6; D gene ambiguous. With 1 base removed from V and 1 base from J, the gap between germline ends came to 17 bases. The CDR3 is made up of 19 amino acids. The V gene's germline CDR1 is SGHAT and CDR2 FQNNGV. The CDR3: CASSLVVKTLRSYNSPLHF. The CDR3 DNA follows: TGTGCCAGCAGCTTAGTAGTCAAGACCCTGAGATCCTATAATTCACCCCTCCACTTT.

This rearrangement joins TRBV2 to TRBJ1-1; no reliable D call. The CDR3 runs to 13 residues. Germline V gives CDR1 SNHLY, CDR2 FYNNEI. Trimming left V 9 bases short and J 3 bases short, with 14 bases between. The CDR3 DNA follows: TGTGCCAGTTTTCCGGAGGTGGACACTGAAGCTTTCTTT. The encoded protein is CASFPEVDTEAFF.

This CDR3 reads CASSQTGFFGGQPQHF. The CDR3 DNA is TGCGCCAGCAGCCAAACGGGATTTTTCGGTGGTCAGCCCCAGCATTTT. The chain employs TRBV4-1 and TRBJ1-5; no firm D call. CDR1 is MGHRA, CDR2 YSYEKL, per germline. With 2 bases removed from V and 6 bases from J, the gap between germline ends came to 17 bases. The CDR3 runs to 16 residues.

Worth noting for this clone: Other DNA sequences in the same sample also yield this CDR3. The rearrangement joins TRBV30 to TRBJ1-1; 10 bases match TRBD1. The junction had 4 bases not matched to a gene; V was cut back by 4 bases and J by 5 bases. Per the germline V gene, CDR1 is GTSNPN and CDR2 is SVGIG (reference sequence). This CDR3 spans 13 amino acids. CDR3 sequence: CAWTRTGGTEAFF. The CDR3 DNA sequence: TGTGCCTGGACCCGGACAGGGGGGACTGAAGCTTTCTTT.

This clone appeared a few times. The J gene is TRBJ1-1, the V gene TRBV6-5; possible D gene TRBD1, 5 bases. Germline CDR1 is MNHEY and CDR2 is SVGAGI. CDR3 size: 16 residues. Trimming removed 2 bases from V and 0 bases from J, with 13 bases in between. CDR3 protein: CASSYGSDILNTEAFF. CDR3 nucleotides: TGTGCCAGCAGTTACGGGTCGGACATATTGAACACTGAAGCTTTCTTT.